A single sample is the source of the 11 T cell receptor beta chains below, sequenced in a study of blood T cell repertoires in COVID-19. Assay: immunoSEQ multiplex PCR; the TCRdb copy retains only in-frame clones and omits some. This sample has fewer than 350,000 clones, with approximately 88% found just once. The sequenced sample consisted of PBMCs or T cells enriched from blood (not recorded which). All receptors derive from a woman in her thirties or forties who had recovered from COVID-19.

The CDR3 nucleotides read TGTGCCAGCAGCGTAGATCCCTCGGACACCATTTTCCATGGCTACACCTTC. Its translation is CASSVDPSDTIFHGYTF. The gene calls are TRBV9 and TRBJ1-2, with D possibly TRBD1 on 5 matching bases. Germline V gene lookup returns CDR1 SGDLS and CDR2 YYNGEE. V was shortened by 0 bases and J by 6 bases, with 21 bases between the two germline ends. This CDR3 spans 17 amino acids.

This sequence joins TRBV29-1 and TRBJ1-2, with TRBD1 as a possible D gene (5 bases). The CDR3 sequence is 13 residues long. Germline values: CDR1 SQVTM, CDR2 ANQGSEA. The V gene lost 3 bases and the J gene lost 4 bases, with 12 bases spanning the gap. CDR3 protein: CSVDRAVGYGYTF. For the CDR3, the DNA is TGCAGCGTTGACAGGGCGGTCGGCTATGGCTACACCTTC. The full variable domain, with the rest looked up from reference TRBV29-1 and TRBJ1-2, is SAVISQKPSRDICQRGTSLTIQCQVDSQVTMMFWYRQQPGQSLTLIATANQGSEATYESGFVIDKFPISRPNLTFSTLTVSNMSPEDSSIYLCSVDRAVGYGYTFGSGTRLTVV.

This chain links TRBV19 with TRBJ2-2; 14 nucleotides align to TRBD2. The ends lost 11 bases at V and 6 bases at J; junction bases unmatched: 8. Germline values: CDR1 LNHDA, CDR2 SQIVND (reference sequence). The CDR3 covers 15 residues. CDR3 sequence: CAGPSGLAGAGELFF. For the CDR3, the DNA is TGTGCCGGACCCTCGGGACTAGCGGGAGCCGGGGAGCTGTTTTTT.

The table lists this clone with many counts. CDR3 nucleotides: TGTGCCAGCAGCTTACGGGTTTTCGGCGAGCAGTACTTC. It translates to CASSLRVFGEQYF. The chain combines TRBV7-6 with TRBJ2-7; D remains unclear. V was clipped by 2 bases and J by 6 bases, with 11 bases between them. Germline V gene data show CDR1 as SGHVS and CDR2 as FNYEAQ. This CDR3 spans 13 amino acids.

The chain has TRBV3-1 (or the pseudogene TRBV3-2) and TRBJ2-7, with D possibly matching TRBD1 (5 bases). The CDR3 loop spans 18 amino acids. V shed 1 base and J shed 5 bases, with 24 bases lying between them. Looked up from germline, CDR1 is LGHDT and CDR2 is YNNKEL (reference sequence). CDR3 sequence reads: CASSQGGHHVFKGHEQYF. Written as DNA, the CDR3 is TGTGCCAGCAGCCAAGGGGGCCACCACGTTTTTAAGGGTCACGAGCAGTACTTC.

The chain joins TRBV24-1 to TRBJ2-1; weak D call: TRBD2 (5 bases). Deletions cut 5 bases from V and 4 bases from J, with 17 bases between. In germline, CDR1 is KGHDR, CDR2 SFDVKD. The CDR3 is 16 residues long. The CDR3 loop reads CATSAPERAHYNEQFF. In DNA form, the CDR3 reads TGTGCCACCAGTGCCCCTGAGAGGGCGCATTACAATGAGCAGTTCTTC.

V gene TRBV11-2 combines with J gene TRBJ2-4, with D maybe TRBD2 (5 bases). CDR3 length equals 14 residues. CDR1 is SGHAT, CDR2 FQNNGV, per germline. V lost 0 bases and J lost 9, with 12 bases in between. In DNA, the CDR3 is TGTGCCAGCAGCTTAGACCGGGGTGCGGGCATTCAGTACTTC. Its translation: CASSLDRGAGIQYF. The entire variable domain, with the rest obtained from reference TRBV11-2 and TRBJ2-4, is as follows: EAGVAQSPRYKIIEKRQSVAFWCNPISGHATLYWYQQILGQGPKLLIQFQNNGVVDDSQLPKDRFSAERLKGVDSTLKIQPAKLEDSAVYLCASSLDRGAGIQYFGAGTRLSVL.

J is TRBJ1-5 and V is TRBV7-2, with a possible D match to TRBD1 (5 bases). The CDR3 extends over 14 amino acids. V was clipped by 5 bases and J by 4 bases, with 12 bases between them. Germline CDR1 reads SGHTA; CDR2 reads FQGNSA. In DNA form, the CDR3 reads TGTGCCAGCAGCCCGGGGGGTGGAAATCAGCCCCAGCATTTT. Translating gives CASSPGGGNQPQHF.

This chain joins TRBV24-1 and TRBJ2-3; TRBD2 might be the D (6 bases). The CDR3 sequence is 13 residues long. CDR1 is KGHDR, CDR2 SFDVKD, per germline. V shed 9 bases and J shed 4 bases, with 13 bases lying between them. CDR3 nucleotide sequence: TGTGCCACCCAGGCGCGGGGCGCAGATACGCAGTATTTT. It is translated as CATQARGADTQYF.

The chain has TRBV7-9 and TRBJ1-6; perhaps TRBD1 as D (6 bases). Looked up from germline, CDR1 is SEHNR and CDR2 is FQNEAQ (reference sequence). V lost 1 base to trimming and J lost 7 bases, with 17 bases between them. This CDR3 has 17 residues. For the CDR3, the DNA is TGTGCCAGCAGCTTAGAACCCCTGGGGGCTCCGAATTCACCCCTCCACTTT. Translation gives CASSLEPLGAPNSPLHF.

The CDR3 is CASSRLADNEQFF. Here the CDR3 DNA reads TGTGCCAGCAGCCGACTAGCGGACAATGAGCAGTTCTTC. The rearrangement joins TRBV7-8 to TRBJ2-1; 9 bases map to TRBD2. V lost 5 bases to trimming and J lost 5 bases; unmatched junction nucleotides: 1. The CDR3 is made up of 13 amino acids. Per the germline V gene, CDR1 is SGHVS and CDR2 is FQNEAQ.